Described below is a single TCR beta chain sequence and its context. The authors' processing: The authors estimated nucleated cell counts from reference gene primer amplification. Repertoires were generated with immunoSEQ multiplex PCR, while TCRdb's copy carries only in-frame clones and drops some. The V and J calls and clone size were taken over from that table, and D and trimming were inferred from the DNA. The sample contains about 28,000 clones, roughly 89% of which appear only once. The data are from a study of blood T cell repertoires in COVID-19. CDR1 is LNHDA, CDR2 SQIVND, per germline (reference sequence). The V segment lost 6 bases and the J segment 3 bases; nucleotides outside the gene matches: 5. This CDR3 is 14 amino acids long.

The sequenced material came from peripheral blood. The clonotype was recovered from a human donor with acute or convalescent COVID-19. The donor label of this sample is uncertain. The chain has TRBV19 and TRBJ2-7; 10 bases match TRBD1. The CDR3 region is CASSSGTGVYEQYF. The CDR3 nucleotides are TGTGCCAGTAGCTCTGGGACAGGGGTCTACGAGCAGTACTTC.